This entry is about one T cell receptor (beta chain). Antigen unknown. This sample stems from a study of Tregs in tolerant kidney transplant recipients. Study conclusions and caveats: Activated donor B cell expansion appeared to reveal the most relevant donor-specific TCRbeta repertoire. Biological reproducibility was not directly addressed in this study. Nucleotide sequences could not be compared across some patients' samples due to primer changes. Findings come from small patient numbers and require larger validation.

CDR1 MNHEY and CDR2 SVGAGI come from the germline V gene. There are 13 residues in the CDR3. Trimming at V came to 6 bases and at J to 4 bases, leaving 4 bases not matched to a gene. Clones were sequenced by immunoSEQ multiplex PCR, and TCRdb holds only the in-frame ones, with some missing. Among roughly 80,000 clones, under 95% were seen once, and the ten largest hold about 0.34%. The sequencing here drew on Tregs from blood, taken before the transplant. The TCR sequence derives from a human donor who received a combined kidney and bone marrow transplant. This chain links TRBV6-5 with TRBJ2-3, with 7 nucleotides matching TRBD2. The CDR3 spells CASSPREADTQYF. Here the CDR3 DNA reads TGTGCCAGCAGCCCTCGGGAGGCAGATACGCAGTATTTT.